The sequence of this T cell receptor (beta chain) was determined in a study of blood T cell repertoires in COVID-19. Study in general: Material from acute and convalescent COVID-19 was sourced from the United States, Italy and Spain.

In the authors' methods: The assay estimated nucleated cells by amplifying reference gene primers. Repertoires were generated with immunoSEQ multiplex PCR, while TCRdb's copy carries only in-frame clones and drops some. The V and J calls and clone size are taken from that table; D and trimming were inferred from the DNA. Found here are 150,000 or so clones, more than 65% of them singletons; the top ten hold around 15%. Which cohort a participant joined came from the clinical history participants gave. V shed 5 bases and J 8 bases; nucleotides not matched to a gene: 8. Germline assignment: CDR1 KGHDR and CDR2 SFDVKD. This CDR3 is 15 amino acids long.

The sequencing sample was made of PBMCs or T cells enriched from blood (not recorded which). The source is a man aged 45-65 years who had recovered from COVID-19. The chain links TRBV24-1 to TRBJ2-1, with TRBD2 identical over 10 bases. This chain's CDR3 is CATSGSSGGAYEQFF. The CDR3 DNA sequence: TGTGCCACCAGTGGATCAAGCGGGGGGGCCTATGAGCAGTTCTTC.